This T cell receptor (beta chain) came from a study of ipilimumab plus nivolumab after autologous stem cell transplantation. Repertoires were generated with immunoSEQ multiplex PCR, while TCRdb's copy carries only in-frame clones and drops some. Among about 25,000 clones, more than 70% were seen once, and the ten largest hold 5.2%. CDR1 SGHRS and CDR2 YFSETQ come from the germline V gene. Trimming pared 1 base from V and 3 bases from J, leaving 10 bases between. This CDR3 region has 14 residues. The specimen was PBMCs, collected in a trial of ipilimumab plus nivolumab as post-transplant consolidation. The source of this sequence is a male donor with diffuse large B-cell lymphoma. This sequence joins TRBV5-1 and TRBJ1-1; D is undetermined. CDR3 amino acids: CASSLKSWDTEAFF. The CDR3 DNA reads as TGCGCCAGCAGCTTGAAGTCGTGGGACACTGAAGCTTTCTTT.